The 32 T cell receptor beta chains below were found in one sample sequenced in a study of T-cell reconstitution after alpha-beta-depleted transplantation in children. Unique molecular identifiers were incorporated when the TCRbeta library was constructed. TCRdb re-analysed the PCR reads in MiXCR, keeping a single row per CDR3 protein. The data contain around 270,000 distinct CDR3 sequences, around 10% of them seen just once; the ten biggest clones take up approximately 7.6%. The source was PBMCs, collected before TCRalphabeta/CD19-depleted stem cell transplant. The receptors were gathered from a boy in the first two years of life with acute myeloid leukemia, due to receive a stem cell transplant.

The genes are TRBV7-9 and TRBJ2-7, with TRBD2 identical over 12 bases. Germline values: CDR1 SEHNR, CDR2 FQNEAQ (reference sequence). The CDR3 is made up of 15 amino acids. J lost 5 bases, V lost 5 bases, and 7 bases had no gene match. CDR3 in amino acids: CASSDTSGGRNEQYF. The CDR3 coding sequence is TGTGCCAGCAGCGACACTAGCGGGGGGCGGAACGAGCAGTACTTC.

This clonotype turned up a few times. This chain links TRBV5-1 with TRBJ2-1; 11 bases map to TRBD2. The CDR3 covers 13 residues. Losses at the gene ends were 7 bases for V and 6 bases for J; bases not matched to a gene: 3. Germline CDR1 SGHRS, CDR2 YFSETQ. Written as DNA, the CDR3 is TGCGCCAGCTGGGGACTAGCGGCCAATGAGCAGTTCTTC. It translates to CASWGLAANEQFF.

This clonotype has a count of ten or more. V is TRBV5-1 and J is TRBJ2-7; 10 bases line up with TRBD1. Germline V gene data show CDR1 as SGHRS and CDR2 as YFSETQ. The CDR3 runs 19 residues. J was trimmed by 0 bases and V by 0 bases; bases with no gene match: 12. The CDR3 spells CASSLALGSGQGSSYEQYF. CDR3 bases: TGCGCCAGCAGCTTGGCGCTAGGCTCGGGACAGGGGAGCTCCTACGAGCAGTACTTC.

This clonotype was found many times. The rearrangement links TRBV9 to TRBJ2-7; 7 nucleotides match TRBD2. V shed 3 bases, J shed 2 bases, and the junction held 8 bases outside the gene matches. The CDR3 consists of 15 residues. Germline CDR1 reads SGDLS; CDR2 reads YYNGEE. Here the CDR3 reads CASSALAVPTYEQYF. The CDR3 DNA is TGTGCCAGCAGCGCCCTAGCGGTCCCGACCTACGAGCAGTACTTC.

This clonotype has only one observation. This may arise from a read error, as a much more abundant clone is one base away. The rearrangement uses TRBV15 and TRBJ2-1, with 8 nucleotides matching TRBD1. Germline values: CDR1 LNHNV, CDR2 YYDKDF (reference sequence). The CDR3 is made up of 16 amino acids. V trimming: 1 base; J trimming: 7 bases; junction bases outside the gene matches: 9. DNA for the CDR3: TGTGCCACCAGCAGAGGGGACAGGTCTTCGGGGAATGAGCAGTTCTTC. Encoded protein: CATSRGDRSSGNEQFF.

Many counts were recorded for this clonotype. The rearrangement uses TRBV28 and TRBJ1-5, with D unclear. Germline CDR1 and CDR2: MDHEN and SYDVKM. V was cut by 2 bases and J by 0 bases, with 14 bases left in between. The CDR3 length is 17 residues. The CDR3 loop is CASSLVARHHSNQPQHF. CDR3 DNA: TGTGCCAGCAGTTTAGTAGCCAGGCATCATAGCAATCAGCCCCAGCATTTT. The whole variable domain, filled in from reference TRBV28 and TRBJ1-5, reads DVKVTQSSRYLVKRTGEKVFLECVQDMDHENMFWYRQDPGLGLRLIYFSYDVKMKEKGDIPEGYSVSREKKERFSLILESASTNQTSMYLCASSLVARHHSNQPQHFGDGTRLSIL.

This clonotype was counted at least ten times. This chain links TRBV29-1 with TRBJ2-7; D perhaps matches TRBD1 (6 bases). The CDR3 extends over 13 amino acids. Trimming took off 4 bases at V and 1 base at J, with 11 bases between the two ends. Per the germline V gene, CDR1 is SQVTM and CDR2 is ANQGSEA. This CDR3 is CSVVTGNSYEQYF. For the CDR3, the DNA is TGCAGCGTTGTAACAGGGAATTCCTACGAGCAGTACTTC.

There are many counts of this clonotype. J is TRBJ2-7 and V is TRBV15, with a weak D call TRBD2 (6 bases). The CDR3 length is 13 residues. The V end was cut by 3 bases, the J end by 1 base, with 7 bases between. CDR1 and CDR2 (germline): LNHNV, YYDKDF (reference sequence). For the CDR3, the DNA is TGTGCCACCAGCAGGGGACTTTCCTACGAGCAGTACTTC. It codes for CATSRGLSYEQYF.

This clonotype is medium-sized in the sample. This chain links TRBV27 with TRBJ2-6; D remains ambiguous. This CDR3 contains 15 residues. The germline V gene encodes CDR1 MNHEY and CDR2 SMNVEV (reference sequence). V shed 0 bases and J shed 0 bases, with 3 bases lying between them. The CDR3 sequence: CASSLSDSGANVLTF. The CDR3 DNA follows: TGTGCCAGCAGTTTATCGGACTCTGGGGCCAACGTCCTGACTTTC.

This clonotype has ten or more counts. The chain employs TRBV6-1 and TRBJ2-5, with TRBD2 matching 10 bases. Per germline, CDR1 MNHNS and CDR2 SASEGT. J gave up 4 bases and V 6 bases, and 5 bases lay outside the gene matches. This CDR3 has 14 amino acids. CDR3 nucleotides: TGTGCCAGCAGCGCTAGCGGGGGTGTAGAGACCCAGTACTTC. It codes for CASSASGGVETQYF.

The chain couples TRBV10-3 to TRBJ2-3; no definite D call. Per the germline V gene, CDR1 is ENHRY and CDR2 is SYGVKD. With 10 bases removed from V and 5 bases from J, the gap between germline ends came to 13 bases. The length of the CDR3 is 12 residues. The CDR3 here is CATSSYKDTQYF. The CDR3, as DNA: TGTGCCACCTCCTCTTATAAAGATACGCAGTATTTT.

This clonotype has at least ten counts. This chain links TRBV29-1 with TRBJ1-2; 7 bases align to TRBD1. V shed 4 bases, J shed 5 bases, and the junction held 4 bases outside the gene matches. The CDR3 sequence is 12 residues long. In germline, CDR1 is SQVTM, CDR2 ANQGSEA. The CDR3: CSVGRQGYGYTF. The CDR3, as DNA: TGCAGCGTTGGGAGACAGGGTTATGGCTACACCTTC.

This clonotype was seen repeatedly, ten times or more. V is TRBV10-3 and J is TRBJ2-5; 9 bases fit TRBD1. The CDR3 spans 15 residues. The V and J ends lost 6 bases and 4 bases, in that order; junction bases with no gene match: 9. Per the germline V gene, CDR1 is ENHRY and CDR2 is SYGVKD. CDR3 DNA: TGTGCCATCAGATCCGGGACAGGGTCCCCAGAGACCCAGTACTTC. Protein: CAIRSGTGSPETQYF.

This clonotype occurred many times. The genes are TRBV6-5 and TRBJ2-7; TRBD2 matches at 7 bases. Trimming removed 2 bases from V and 6 bases from J; junction bases left unmatched: 13. Germline assignment: CDR1 MNHEY and CDR2 SVGAGI. CDR3 length: 16 residues. CDR3 DNA: TGTGCCAGCAGTTACCTCCGGCGGGAAGGGAGGGGCGAGCAGTACTTC. It encodes CASSYLRREGRGEQYF.

Comments on this clonotype: The junction does not match germline at one end; this may be a read error. J is TRBJ1-1 and V is TRBV28; D not certain. The CDR3 covers 13 residues. Germline CDR1 is MDHEN and CDR2 is SYDVKM. The CDR3 spells CASCFQRNTEAFF. CDR3 DNA sequence: TGTGCCAGCTGTTTTCAGAGGAACACTGAAGCTTTCTTT.

This clonotype was seen more than once but under ten times. This sequence joins TRBV30 and TRBJ2-5, with D unclear. The ends were cut back, 2 bases at V and 3 bases at J, with 13 bases in the middle. This CDR3 region has 14 residues. Germline V gene lookup returns CDR1 GTSNPN and CDR2 SVGIG (reference sequence). The CDR3 spells CAWSSRPWKETQYF. CDR3 in DNA: TGTGCCTGGAGTTCGAGACCATGGAAAGAGACCCAGTACTTC.

This clonotype was seen many times. The chain has TRBV11-2 and TRBJ2-3; TRBD2 might be the D (6 bases). CDR1 is SGHAT and CDR2 is FQNNGV in the germline V gene. The germline V and J ends were trimmed by 2 bases and 3 bases, with 21 bases remaining between them. The CDR3 is made up of 18 amino acids. This CDR3 is CASSLQDAGSFPTDTQYF. In nucleotides, the CDR3 is TGTGCCAGCAGCTTACAGGACGCGGGGAGCTTTCCTACAGATACGCAGTATTTT. Complete variable domain (other parts from reference TRBV11-2 and TRBJ2-3): EAGVAQSPRYKIIEKRQSVAFWCNPISGHATLYWYQQILGQGPKLLIQFQNNGVVDDSQLPKDRFSAERLKGVDSTLKIQPAKLEDSAVYLCASSLQDAGSFPTDTQYFGPGTRLTVL.

This sequence joins TRBV19 and TRBJ1-2; D gene unclear. CDR3 size: 13 residues. V lost 3 bases, J lost 4 bases, and 9 bases lay in between. Looked up from germline, CDR1 is LNHDA and CDR2 is SQIVND (reference sequence). The CDR3 spells CASSMNSFYGYTF. The CDR3 coding sequence is TGTGCCAGTAGTATGAACAGCTTCTATGGCTACACCTTC.

The chain employs TRBV13 and TRBJ2-7; D gene ambiguous. Trimming pared 7 bases from V and 0 bases from J, leaving 10 bases between. The CDR3 extends over 13 amino acids. CDR1 is PRHDT, CDR2 FYEKMQ, per germline (reference sequence). Here the CDR3 DNA reads TGTGCCAGCACGGAGACTGGCTCCTACGAGCAGTACTTC. Translated: CASTETGSYEQYF.

This clonotype was observed at least ten times. This chain joins TRBV28 and TRBJ2-3; possibly TRBD2 for D (5 bases). The germline V gene has CDR1 MDHEN and CDR2 SYDVKM. Between the trimmed V and J ends, which lost 7 bases and 4 bases, there was a span of 6 bases. The CDR3 spans 11 residues. The CDR3 spells CASKGADTQYF. The CDR3 DNA sequence: TGTGCCAGCAAGGGAGCAGATACGCAGTATTTT.

This clonotype was detected many times. The chain employs TRBV5-1 and TRBJ2-1, with TRBD2 matching 8 bases. V lost 0 bases to trimming and J lost 4 bases; unmatched junction nucleotides: 6. Germline-derived CDR1 and CDR2 are SGHRS and YFSETQ. CDR3 size: 16 residues. The CDR3 loop is CASSLVSGSLYNEQFF. The CDR3 DNA reads as TGCGCCAGCAGCTTGGTGAGCGGGAGTCTTTACAATGAGCAGTTCTTC.

This clonotype was detected only a few times. This chain joins TRBV5-1 and TRBJ2-5; 7 bases match TRBD1. This CDR3 has 15 amino acids. The V gene's germline CDR1 is SGHRS and CDR2 YFSETQ. Trimming cost V 1 base and J 2 bases; bases outside gene matches: 5. CDR3 in DNA: TGCGCCAGCAGCTTGCGACAGGGAATACAAGAGACCCAGTACTTC. It codes for CASSLRQGIQETQYF.

This clonotype was seen repeatedly, ten times or more. Here the CDR3 reads CASTGGSYNEQFF. CDR3 nucleotide sequence: TGTGCCAGCACAGGGGGCTCCTACAATGAGCAGTTCTTC. The gene calls are TRBV5-8 and TRBJ2-1; 7 positions match TRBD1. Germline trimming cut 6 bases from V and 0 bases from J; bases unmatched to any gene: 0. In germline, CDR1 is SGHTS, CDR2 YDEGEE. The CDR3 covers 13 residues.

This clonotype has more than one count but fewer than ten. The chain joins TRBV7-8 to TRBJ2-1; D possibly uses TRBD1 or TRBD2 (6 bases each). The CDR3 covers 16 residues. Germline V gives CDR1 SGHVS, CDR2 FQNEAQ. With 5 bases removed from V and 7 bases from J, the gap between germline ends came to 21 bases. The CDR3 nucleotides are TGTGCCAGCAGCCTTAGGCCTCGTCGAGGGGGGAATGAGCAGTTCTTC. This translates into CASSLRPRRGGNEQFF. The full variable domain, rest sourced from reference TRBV7-8 and TRBJ2-1, is GAGVSQSPRYKVAKRGQDVALRCDPISGHVSLFWYQQALGQGPEFLTYFQNEAQLDKSGLPSDRFFAERPEGSVSTLKIQRTQQEDSAVYLCASSLRPRRGGNEQFFGPGTRLTVL.

This clonotype was seen at least ten times. The rearrangement links TRBV5-1 to TRBJ1-6, with D unclear. The CDR3 is 15 amino acids. Germline V gene data show CDR1 as SGHRS and CDR2 as YFSETQ. The ends were cut back, 0 bases at V and 1 base at J, with 5 bases in the middle. The CDR3 loop is CASSLGGSYNSPLHF. CDR3 DNA sequence: TGCGCCAGCAGCTTGGGAGGTTCCTATAATTCACCCCTCCACTTT.

This clonotype was recorded at least ten times. The chain recombines TRBV20-1 with TRBJ2-7; D call uncertain. Germline assignment: CDR1 DFQATT and CDR2 SNEGSKA (reference sequence). The length of the CDR3 is 14 residues. The germline V and J ends were trimmed by 5 bases and 1 base, with 15 bases remaining between them. The CDR3 coding sequence is TGCAGTGCTGGGGTGGAATCGCGTTCCTACGAGCAGTACTTC. Protein: CSAGVESRSYEQYF.

The chain couples TRBV7-3 to TRBJ2-3; D uncertain. Germline lookup yields CDR1 SGHTA and CDR2 FQGTGA. The CDR3 consists of 16 residues. Trimming pared 1 base from V and 3 bases from J, leaving 14 bases between. Here the CDR3 reads CASSLKGRRATDTQYF. The CDR3 bases are TGTGCCAGCAGCTTAAAGGGCCGTCGAGCGACAGATACGCAGTATTTT.

This clonotype was counted ten times or more. This chain links TRBV10-3 with TRBJ2-7, with unresolved D. This CDR3 has 12 residues. Trimming left V 8 bases short and J 2 bases short, with 10 bases between. CDR1 ENHRY and CDR2 SYGVKD come from the germline V gene. The CDR3 sequence is CAIRVETYEQYF. CDR3 nucleotide sequence: TGTGCCATCCGTGTTGAGACCTACGAGCAGTACTTC.

This clonotype was recorded at least ten times. The chain employs TRBV7-3 and TRBJ2-2, with 7 nucleotides matching TRBD2. This CDR3 is built from 16 residues. The V and J ends lost 5 bases and 2 bases, in that order; junction bases with no gene match: 8. Germline V gene lookup returns CDR1 SGHTA and CDR2 FQGTGA. The CDR3 spells CASSPRTSANTGELFF. In DNA, the CDR3 is TGTGCCAGCAGCCCCCGGACTAGTGCAAACACCGGGGAGCTGTTTTTT. Looking up the rest from reference TRBV7-3 and TRBJ2-2 gives the full variable domain: GAGVSQTPSNKVTEKGKYVELRCDPISGHTALYWYRQSLGQGPEFLIYFQGTGAADDSGLPNDRFFAVRPEGSVSTLKIQRTERGDSAVYLCASSPRTSANTGELFFGEGSRLTVL.

The rearrangement joins TRBV19 to TRBJ1-1, with D perhaps matching TRBD1 (5 bases). Germline-derived CDR1 and CDR2 are LNHDA and SQIVND (reference sequence). V lost 3 bases and J lost 2, with 10 bases in between. The CDR3 totals 14 residues. The CDR3 nucleotides are TGTGCCAGTAGTATTCGGGACGGTAACACTGAAGCTTTCTTT. It translates to CASSIRDGNTEAFF.

The table lists this clonotype with a few counts. This chain joins TRBV12-3 or TRBV12-4 and TRBJ2-2, with D perhaps TRBD1 (6 bases). The CDR3 consists of 14 residues. V was shortened by 6 bases and J by 4 bases, with 12 bases between the two germline ends. CDR3 in DNA: TGTGCCAGCAGAAGAACAGGGATCACCGGGGAGCTGTTTTTT. Protein sequence: CASRRTGITGELFF.

This clonotype was observed many times. CDR3 nucleotide sequence: TGCAGTGCCCCAAGGGCCGATACGCAGTATTTT. This codes for CSAPRADTQYF. This rearrangement joins TRBV20-1 to TRBJ2-3, with D unclear. The CDR3 is 11 amino acids. The V gene's germline CDR1 is DFQATT and CDR2 SNEGSKA (reference sequence). Trimming shortened V by 6 bases and J by 6 bases, and 10 bases separated the two germline ends.